This TCR beta chain was found in a study of blood T cell repertoires in COVID-19. In the study overall: Whether acute or convalescent, the COVID-19 samples came from the United States, Italy and Spain.

This table comes from immunoSEQ multiplex PCR, and its TCRdb copy is limited to in-frame clones, with some not included. The data show some 380,000 clones, roughly four fifths seen once. CDR1 SGDLS and CDR2 YYNGEE come from the germline V gene. The ends lost 3 bases at V and 9 bases at J; junction bases unmatched: 14. The CDR3 sequence is 16 residues long. Specimen: peripheral blood. This rearrangement joins TRBV9 to TRBJ2-1; 8 positions match TRBD2. The TCR sequence derives from a human donor with acute or convalescent COVID-19. The donor label of this sample is uncertain. The chain's CDR3 is CASSASGAGVGIEQFF. The CDR3 nucleotides are TGTGCCAGCAGCGCATCGGGAGCGGGAGTTGGGATTGAGCAGTTCTTC.